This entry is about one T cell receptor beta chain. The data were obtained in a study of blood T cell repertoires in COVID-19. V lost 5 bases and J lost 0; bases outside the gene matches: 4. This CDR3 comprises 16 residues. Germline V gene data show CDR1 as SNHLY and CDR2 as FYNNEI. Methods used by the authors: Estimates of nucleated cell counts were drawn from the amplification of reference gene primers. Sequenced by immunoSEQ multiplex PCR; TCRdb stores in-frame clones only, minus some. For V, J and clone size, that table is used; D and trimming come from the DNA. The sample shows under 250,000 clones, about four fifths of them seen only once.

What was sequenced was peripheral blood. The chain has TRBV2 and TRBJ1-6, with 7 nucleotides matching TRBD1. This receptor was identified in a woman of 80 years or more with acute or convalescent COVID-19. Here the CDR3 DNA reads TGTGCCAGCAGTTGGGACAGAAGCTCCTATAATTCACCCCTCCACTTT. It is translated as CASSWDRSSYNSPLHF.